This TCR beta chain was documented in a study of T-cell reconstitution after alpha-beta-depleted transplantation in children. Overall study findings and caveats: Recipient T cells and thymic progenitors that survived gave rise to the high TCRbeta diversity observed at day 60 in some patients.

A remark on this clonotype: The antigen is not known.

CDR3 length: 18 amino acids. CDR1 is LNHDA, CDR2 SQIVND, per germline (reference sequence). Trimming removed 3 bases from V and 0 bases from J, with 18 bases in between. Unique molecular identifiers were incorporated into the prepared TCRbeta library. TCRdb itself ran the PCR reads through MiXCR, one entry per CDR3 protein. The sample carries over 400,000 distinct CDR3 sequences, about 40% recorded once. This TCR was recovered from a girl aged 2 to 9 with aplastic anemia, due to receive a stem cell transplant. This specimen was PBMCs, taken before TCRalphabeta/CD19-depleted stem cell transplant. This sequence joins TRBV19 and TRBJ1-5; D gene uncertain. CDR3 bases: TGTGCCAGTAGTATTGGAGGGCCGGCCATCTATAGCAATCAGCCCCAGCATTTT. This translates into CASSIGGPAIYSNQPQHF.